This TCR beta chain was documented in a study of T cells in Graves' hyperthyroidism and ophthalmopathy (dated by TCRdb to between 2019 and 2020). With respect to the entire study: Peripheral blood was collected at initial diagnosis, before any treatment. A discovery cohort of 95 to 100 patients, about 40 with Graves' ophthalmopathy and fewer than 65 with stable Graves' hyperthyroidism, was used to find distinguishing TCR V-J signatures. An independent validation cohort of around 19 hyperthyroidism patients and approximately 15 patients who later progressed to ophthalmopathy tested prospective prediction of ophthalmopathy. The approximately 97 discovery patients were randomly divided into training and test sets at a 7:3 ratio. Thyroid tissue and blood T-cell repertoires from six Graves' hyperthyroidism patients were also compared in the study. After blood sampling, hyperthyroidism patients were treated with methimazole at a starting dose of 30 mg daily, and ophthalmopathy patients were treated with high-dose intravenous methylprednisolone. According to the paper, TCR Vbeta CDR3 sequencing was carried out on 135 peripheral blood samples, which came from approximately 41 ophthalmopathy, approximately 78 hyperthyroidism and about 17 progressor patients.

Amplification of TCR beta CDR3 regions was carried out from RNA transcripts. The first round of RT-PCR for the TCR CDR3 was performed with the HTBI primer set and the Qiagen OneStep RT-PCR kit. A second multiplex PCR round built the libraries, followed by size selection and purification. Paired-end sequencing of the libraries was performed with 100 bp reads on an Illumina HiSeq2000. In the paper's pipeline: SOAPnuke was used to process the raw data, with reads discarded if the reads contained adapters or uncalled bases, had a mean Phred below 15, or lacked an exact constant-primer or identifier match. High-quality paired reads were merged with COPE v1.2.5, and unique nucleotide sequences were defined as clonotypes. Clonotypes were aligned to IMGT TRBV, TRBD and TRBJ reference segments using MiTCR v1.1. Only V-J combinations with frequency above 0.0001, covering 99% to 99.2% of repertoires, were analysed. A TCS score was defined as the ratio of F50 (clonal expansion) to E x V (chaos), with BLOSUM62-based TCRdist applied between CDR3 peptides within each V-J. Welch's t-statistics and random forest reduced just over 500 V-J features to 13, which were used in a naive Bayes classifier (R e1071). TCRdb applied fastp at Q25 and MiXCR to the public reads, then kept only in-frame beta chains. When rows share a CDR3 protein, they turn into one entry using the most common DNA and genes. TCRdb, rather than the study authors, made the V and J calls. Within this sample are roughly 580,000 distinct CDR3 sequences, with approximately 15% of them counted one time only. 4.5% to 6% of the sample lies in the top ten.

Beyond this particular receptor, the publication reports: During validation, the model predicted progression to ophthalmopathy a median of roughly six months ahead of onset, with almost 71% sensitivity and 72.22% specificity. Sample size was not statistically predetermined, and investigators were not blinded to group allocation. Blood samples also contained most of the expanded thyroid clonotypes (frequency above 0.001), which suggests that blood repertoires may reflect thyroid immune responses. A model built on a 13 V-J signature distinguished ophthalmopathy from stable hyperthyroidism, reaching about 88% sensitivity and approximately 81% specificity in cross-validation and 80%/75% in testing.

Looking up the germline V gene (reference sequence) yields CDR1 LGHDT and CDR2 YNNKEL. Compared with germline, V lacks 1 base and J lacks 10 bases; bases without a gene match: 10. From the cysteine up to the phenylalanine, the CDR3 has a length of 15 residues. Just the 45-base CDR3 DNA is kept, in frame starting at base 1. In its sample, this clonotype was seen many times. Which antigen it targets is not known. Per-base quality was not reported, and no clone a single base away is much larger than it. Hyperthyroidism patients were aged 18 to 65 years and newly diagnosed, with disease duration of less than 2 months. Any patient with an uncontrolled infection, another autoimmune disease, pregnancy or lactation was excluded. Diagnoses were established on the basis of clinical symptoms, serum thyroxine and TRAb, thyroid ultrasound, and orbital computed tomography. Blood from progressor patients was drawn when they were first diagnosed with hyperthyroidism, before any ophthalmopathy symptoms appeared. Ficoll-Paque density gradient centrifugation was used to isolate PBMCs from approximately 11 ml of fresh peripheral blood. Progressor patients were defined as those initially diagnosed with Graves' hyperthyroidism in whom ophthalmopathy developed during follow-up. Trizol reagent was used to extract total RNA, and RNA quality was then checked on an Agilent 2100 Bioanalyzer.

The rearrangement joined TRBV3-1 to TRBJ2-5, with 9 central nucleotides matching TRBD1. Sequences were obtained from blood. The origin of this receptor is a woman in her thirties with Graves' hyperthyroidism that later progressed to Graves' ophthalmopathy. The CDR3 region: CASSQGTGALDGQYF. The sequenced DNA is TGTGCCAGCAGCCAAGGGACAGGGGCTCTAGACGGCCAGTACTTC.